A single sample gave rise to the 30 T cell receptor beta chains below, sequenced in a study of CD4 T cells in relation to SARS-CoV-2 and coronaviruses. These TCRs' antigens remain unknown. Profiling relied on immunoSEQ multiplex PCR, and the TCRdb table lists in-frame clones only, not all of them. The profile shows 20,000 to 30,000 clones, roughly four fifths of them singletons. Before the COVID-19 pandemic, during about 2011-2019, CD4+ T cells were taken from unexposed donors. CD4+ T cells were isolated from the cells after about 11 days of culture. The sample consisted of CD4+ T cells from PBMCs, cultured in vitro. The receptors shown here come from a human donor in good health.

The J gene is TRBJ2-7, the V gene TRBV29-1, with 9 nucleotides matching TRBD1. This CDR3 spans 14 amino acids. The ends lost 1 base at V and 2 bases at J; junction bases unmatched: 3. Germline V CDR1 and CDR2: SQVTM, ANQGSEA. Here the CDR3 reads CSVEAGTGTYEQYF. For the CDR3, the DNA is TGCAGCGTTGAAGCTGGGACAGGGACCTACGAGCAGTACTTC.

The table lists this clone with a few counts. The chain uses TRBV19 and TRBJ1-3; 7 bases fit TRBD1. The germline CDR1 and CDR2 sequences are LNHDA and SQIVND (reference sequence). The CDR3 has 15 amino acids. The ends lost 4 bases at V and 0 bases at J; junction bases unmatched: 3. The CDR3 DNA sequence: TGTGCCAGTAGTACGACAGGGCGCTCTGGAAACACCATATATTTT. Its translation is CASSTTGRSGNTIYF.

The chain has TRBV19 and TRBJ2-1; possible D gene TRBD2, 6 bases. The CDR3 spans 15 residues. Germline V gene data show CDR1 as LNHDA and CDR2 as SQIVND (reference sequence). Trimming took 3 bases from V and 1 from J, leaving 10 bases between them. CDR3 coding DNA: TGTGCCAGTAGTATTGCCGGGACTTCCTACAATGAGCAGTTCTTC. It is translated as CASSIAGTSYNEQFF.

Here the CDR3 DNA reads TGTGCCAGCAGCGAAGGGGCGGGGGCTTCCTACGAGCAGTACTTC. Residues: CASSEGAGASYEQYF. The V call is TRBV6-4, the J call TRBJ2-7; D possibly corresponds to TRBD2 (7 bases). The CDR3 runs to 15 residues. In germline, CDR1 is MRHNA, CDR2 SNTAGT. The V end lost 6 bases, the J end lost 1 base, and 16 bases lay between the germline ends.

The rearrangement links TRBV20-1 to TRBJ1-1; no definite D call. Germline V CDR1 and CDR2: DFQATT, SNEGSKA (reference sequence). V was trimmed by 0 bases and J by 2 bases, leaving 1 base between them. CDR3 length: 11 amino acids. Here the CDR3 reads CSARENTEAFF. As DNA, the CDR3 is TGCAGTGCTAGAGAAAACACTGAAGCTTTCTTT.

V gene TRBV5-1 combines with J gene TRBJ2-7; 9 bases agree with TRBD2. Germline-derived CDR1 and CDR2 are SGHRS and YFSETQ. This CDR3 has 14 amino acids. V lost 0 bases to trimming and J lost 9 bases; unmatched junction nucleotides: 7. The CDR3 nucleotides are TGCGCCAGCAGCTTGGTGAATAGCGGGGGCCCGCAGTACTTC. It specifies CASSLVNSGGPQYF.

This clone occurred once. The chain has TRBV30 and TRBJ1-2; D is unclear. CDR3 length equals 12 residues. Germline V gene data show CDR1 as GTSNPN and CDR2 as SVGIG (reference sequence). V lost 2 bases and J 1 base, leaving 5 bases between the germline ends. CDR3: CAWSSGNYGYTF. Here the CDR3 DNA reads TGTGCCTGGAGTAGTGGTAACTATGGCTACACCTTC. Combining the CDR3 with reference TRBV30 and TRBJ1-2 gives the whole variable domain SQTIHQWPATLVQPVGSPLSLECTVEGTSNPNLYWYRQAAGRGLQLLFYSVGIGQISSEVPQNLSASRPQDRQFILSSKKLLLSDSGFYLCAWSSGNYGYTFGSGTRLTVV.

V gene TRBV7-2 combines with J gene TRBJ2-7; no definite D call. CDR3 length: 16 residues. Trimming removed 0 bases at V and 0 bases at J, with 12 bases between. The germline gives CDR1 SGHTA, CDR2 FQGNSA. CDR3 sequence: CASSLAGSSSSYEQYF. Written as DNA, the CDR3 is TGTGCCAGCAGCTTAGCAGGGTCGTCTAGCTCCTACGAGCAGTACTTC.

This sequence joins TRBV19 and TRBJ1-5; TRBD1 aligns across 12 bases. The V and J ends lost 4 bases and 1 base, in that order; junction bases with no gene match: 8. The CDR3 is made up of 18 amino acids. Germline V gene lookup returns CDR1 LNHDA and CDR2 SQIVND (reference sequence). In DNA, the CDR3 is TGTGCCAGTAGTACCGGGACAGGGGGCCTAGTGAGCAATCAGCCCCAGCATTTT. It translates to CASSTGTGGLVSNQPQHF.

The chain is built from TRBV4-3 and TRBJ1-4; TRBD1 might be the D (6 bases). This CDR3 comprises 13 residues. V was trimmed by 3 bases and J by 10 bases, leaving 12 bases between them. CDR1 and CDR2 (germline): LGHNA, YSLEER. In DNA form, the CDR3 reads TGCGCCAGCAGCCACGCGACAGGAGGAAAACTGTTTTTT. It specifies CASSHATGGKLFF.

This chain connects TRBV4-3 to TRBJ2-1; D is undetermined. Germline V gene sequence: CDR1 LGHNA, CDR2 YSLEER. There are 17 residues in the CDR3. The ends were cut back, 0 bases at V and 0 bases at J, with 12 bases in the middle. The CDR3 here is CASSQDIGRYSYNEQFF. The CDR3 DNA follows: TGCGCCAGCAGCCAAGATATCGGGCGGTACTCCTACAATGAGCAGTTCTTC.

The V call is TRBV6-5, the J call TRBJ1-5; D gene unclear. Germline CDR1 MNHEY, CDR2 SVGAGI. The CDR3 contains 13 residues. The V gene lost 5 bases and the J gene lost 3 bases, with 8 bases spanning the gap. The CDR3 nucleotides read TGTGCCAGCAGTCTGGCCGCCAATCAGCCCCAGCATTTT. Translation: CASSLAANQPQHF.

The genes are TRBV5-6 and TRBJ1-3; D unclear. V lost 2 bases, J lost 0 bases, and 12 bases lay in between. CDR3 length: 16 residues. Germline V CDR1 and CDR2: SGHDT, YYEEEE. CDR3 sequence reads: CASSLGGSSSGNTIYF. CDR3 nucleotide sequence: TGTGCCAGCAGCTTAGGAGGGTCCTCCTCTGGAAACACCATATATTTT.

CDR3 protein: CAISETGGDTEAFF. Here the CDR3 DNA reads TGTGCCATCAGTGAGACAGGGGGGGACACTGAAGCTTTCTTT. This chain uses TRBV10-3 with TRBJ1-1, with TRBD1 matching over 8 bases. CDR3 length equals 14 residues. The germline V gene encodes CDR1 ENHRY and CDR2 SYGVKD. The V segment lost 2 bases and the J segment 3 bases; nucleotides outside the gene matches: 2.

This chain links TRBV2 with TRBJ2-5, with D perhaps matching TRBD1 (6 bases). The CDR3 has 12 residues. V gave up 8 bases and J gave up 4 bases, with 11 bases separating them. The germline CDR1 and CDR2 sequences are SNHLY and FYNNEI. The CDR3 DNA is TGTGCCAGCCCGTGCAGGGGAGAGACCCAGTACTTC. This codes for CASPCRGETQYF. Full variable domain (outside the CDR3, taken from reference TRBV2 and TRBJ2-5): EPEVTQTPSHQVTQMGQEVILRCVPISNHLYFYWYRQILGQKVEFLVSFYNNEISEKSEIFDDQFSVERPDGSNFTLKIRSTKLEDSAMYFCASPCRGETQYFGPGTRLLVL.

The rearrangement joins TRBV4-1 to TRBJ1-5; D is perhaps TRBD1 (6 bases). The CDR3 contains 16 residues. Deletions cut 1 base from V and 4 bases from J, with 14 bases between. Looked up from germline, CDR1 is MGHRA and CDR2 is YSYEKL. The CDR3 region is CASSQVQGSYNQPQHF. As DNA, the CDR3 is TGCGCCAGCAGCCAAGTACAGGGTTCTTATAATCAGCCCCAGCATTTT.

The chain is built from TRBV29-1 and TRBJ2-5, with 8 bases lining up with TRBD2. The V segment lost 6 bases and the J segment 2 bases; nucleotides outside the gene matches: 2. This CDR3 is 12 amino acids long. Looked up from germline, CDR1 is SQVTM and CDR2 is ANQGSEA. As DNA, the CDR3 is TGCAGCGTAACTAGCGGTCAAGAGACCCAGTACTTC. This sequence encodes CSVTSGQETQYF. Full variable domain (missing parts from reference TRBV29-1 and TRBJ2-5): SAVISQKPSRDICQRGTSLTIQCQVDSQVTMMFWYRQQPGQSLTLIATANQGSEATYESGFVIDKFPISRPNLTFSTLTVSNMSPEDSSIYLCSVTSGQETQYFGPGTRLLVL.

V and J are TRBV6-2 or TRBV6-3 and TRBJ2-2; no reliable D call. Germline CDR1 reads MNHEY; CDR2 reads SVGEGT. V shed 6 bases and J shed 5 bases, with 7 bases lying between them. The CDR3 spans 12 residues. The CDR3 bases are TGTGCCAGCAGCCCCAGGACCGGGGAGCTGTTTTTT. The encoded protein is CASSPRTGELFF.

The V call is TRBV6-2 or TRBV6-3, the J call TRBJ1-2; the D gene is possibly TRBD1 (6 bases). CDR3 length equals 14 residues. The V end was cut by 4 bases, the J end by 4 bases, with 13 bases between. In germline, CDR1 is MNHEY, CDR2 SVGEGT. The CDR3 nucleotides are TGTGCCAGCAGTTTTAACAGGGATTTCTATGGCTACACCTTC. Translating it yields CASSFNRDFYGYTF.

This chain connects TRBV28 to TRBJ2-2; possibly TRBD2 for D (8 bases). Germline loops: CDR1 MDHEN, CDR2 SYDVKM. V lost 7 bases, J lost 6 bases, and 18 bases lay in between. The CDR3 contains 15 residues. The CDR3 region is CASIQGTAGAGELFF. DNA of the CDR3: TGTGCCAGCATTCAGGGGACAGCGGGGGCCGGGGAGCTGTTTTTT.

The CDR3 is CATSRGQSGGPYNEQFF. The CDR3 region has the DNA TGTGCCACCAGCAGAGGGCAGAGTGGTGGCCCCTACAATGAGCAGTTCTTC. This rearrangement joins TRBV15 to TRBJ2-1; the D is unclear. V lost 1 base, J lost 2 bases, and 15 bases lay in between. Germline-derived CDR1 and CDR2 are LNHNV and YYDKDF (reference sequence). The CDR3 runs 17 residues.

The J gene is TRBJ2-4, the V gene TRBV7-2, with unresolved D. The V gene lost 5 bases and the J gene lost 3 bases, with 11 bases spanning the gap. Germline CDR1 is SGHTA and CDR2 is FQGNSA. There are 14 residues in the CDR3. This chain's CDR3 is CASSETRLKNIQYF. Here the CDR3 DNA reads TGTGCCAGCAGCGAGACCCGGCTCAAAAACATTCAGTACTTC.

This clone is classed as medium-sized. CDR3 nucleotides: TGTGCCAGTAGGGGGTTCTACGAGCAGTACTTC. It encodes CASRGFYEQYF. The rearrangement joins TRBV19 to TRBJ2-7; no clear D. The V and J ends lost 6 bases and 3 bases respectively, with 6 bases between them. Germline CDR1 is LNHDA and CDR2 is SQIVND (reference sequence). CDR3 length equals 11 residues.

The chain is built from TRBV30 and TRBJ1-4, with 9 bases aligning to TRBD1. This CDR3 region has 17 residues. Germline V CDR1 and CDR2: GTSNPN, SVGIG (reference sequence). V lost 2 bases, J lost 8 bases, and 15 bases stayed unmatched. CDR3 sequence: CAWSPESPGQGKEKLFF. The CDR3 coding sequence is TGTGCCTGGAGTCCAGAATCGCCGGGACAGGGTAAGGAAAAACTGTTTTTT. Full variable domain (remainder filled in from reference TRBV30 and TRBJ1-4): SQTIHQWPATLVQPVGSPLSLECTVEGTSNPNLYWYRQAAGRGLQLLFYSVGIGQISSEVPQNLSASRPQDRQFILSSKKLLLSDSGFYLCAWSPESPGQGKEKLFFGSGTQLSVL.

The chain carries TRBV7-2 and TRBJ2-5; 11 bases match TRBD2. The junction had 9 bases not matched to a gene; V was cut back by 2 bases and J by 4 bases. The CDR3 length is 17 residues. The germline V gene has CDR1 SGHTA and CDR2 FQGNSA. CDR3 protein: CASSLIAGGPLGETQYF. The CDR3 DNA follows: TGTGCCAGCAGCTTAATAGCGGGAGGGCCGCTCGGAGAGACCCAGTACTTC.

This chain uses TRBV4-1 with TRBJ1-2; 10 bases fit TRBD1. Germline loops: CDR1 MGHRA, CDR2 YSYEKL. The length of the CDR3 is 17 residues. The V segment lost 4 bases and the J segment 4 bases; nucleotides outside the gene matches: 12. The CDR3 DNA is TGCGCCAGCAGCCTCCCCCGACAGGGGGCGCGGGGCTATGGCTACACCTTC. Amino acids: CASSLPRQGARGYGYTF.

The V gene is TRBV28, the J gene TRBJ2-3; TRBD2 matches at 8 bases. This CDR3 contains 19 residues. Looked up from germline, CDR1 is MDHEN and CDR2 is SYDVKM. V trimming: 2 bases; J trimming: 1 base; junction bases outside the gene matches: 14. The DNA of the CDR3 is TGTGCCAGCAGTTTACCCTTAGGTTCAGCGGGGGAAGGCACAGATACGCAGTATTTT. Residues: CASSLPLGSAGEGTDTQYF.

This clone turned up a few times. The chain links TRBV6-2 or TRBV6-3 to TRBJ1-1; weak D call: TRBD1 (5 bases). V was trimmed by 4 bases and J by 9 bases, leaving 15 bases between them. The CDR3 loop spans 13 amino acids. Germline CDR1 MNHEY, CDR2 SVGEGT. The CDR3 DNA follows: TGTGCCAGCAGTTCGCCTGACCGGGACCAAGCTTTCTTT. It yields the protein CASSSPDRDQAFF.

The CDR3 sequence is CASSLSGPLLVTQYF. The CDR3 nucleotides are TGTGCCAGCAGCCTCAGCGGTCCCTTACTCGTTACGCAGTATTTT. This chain links TRBV3-1 (or the pseudogene TRBV3-2) with TRBJ2-3; maybe TRBD2 (5 bases). This CDR3 has 15 residues. Germline V gives CDR1 LGHDT, CDR2 YNNKEL (reference sequence). V lost 4 bases and J lost 8, with 19 bases in between.

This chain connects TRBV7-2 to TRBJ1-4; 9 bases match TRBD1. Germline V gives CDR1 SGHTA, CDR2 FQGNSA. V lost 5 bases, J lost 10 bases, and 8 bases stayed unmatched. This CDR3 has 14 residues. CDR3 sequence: CASSPTGGGPKLFF. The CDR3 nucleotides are TGTGCCAGCAGCCCCACAGGGGGCGGACCAAAACTGTTTTTT.